This T cell receptor beta chain was obtained from a study of T cells in localized non-small cell lung cancer. Study-level findings and limits: The greatest T cell clonality was found in uninvolved adjacent lung (higher than in tumor). Multi-region tumor sequencing was not done, so intratumor heterogeneity could not be excluded.

The protocol was immunoSEQ multiplex PCR, while the TCRdb copy is restricted to in-frame clones and leaves out a portion. Of 70,000 to 100,000 clones in the sample, approximately 90% were seen once. About this clone itself: Its antigen is not identified.

This CDR3 spans 14 amino acids. V lost 6 bases to trimming and J lost 9 bases, with 18 bases between them. Germline V lookup: CDR1 MNHNS, CDR2 SASEGT. The sequence was collected from a woman between 35 and 75 years old with stage II squamous cell lung carcinoma. This specimen was PBMCs, taken before any cancer treatment. The J gene is TRBJ1-3, the V gene TRBV6-1; tentatively, D is TRBD1 (5 bases). The DNA for the CDR3 is TGTGCCAGCAGCCTCGACAGAATTGGCACCACCATATATTTT. This gives the protein CASSLDRIGTTIYF.